This T cell receptor beta chain was identified during a study of blood T cell repertoires in COVID-19. Study in general: The samples span acute and convalescent COVID-19 from the United States, Italy and Spain.

Those who participated ranged in age from roughly 18 to 95 years and resided in some 24 US areas. Cohort assignment relied on participant-reported clinical history. Generated by immunoSEQ multiplex PCR, the TCRdb table keeps only in-frame clones and is missing some. The table shows about 220,000 clones, with about 86% occurring only once. The V gene's germline CDR1 is SNHLY and CDR2 FYNNEI. V was pared by 6 bases and J by 0 bases, with 3 bases of the junction left unmatched. The CDR3 length is 15 residues. Source material: PBMCs or T cells enriched from blood (not recorded which). The genes are TRBV2 and TRBJ1-4, with 8 nucleotides matching TRBD1. The TCR originated in a middle-aged woman with acute COVID-19. In nucleotides, the CDR3 is TGTGCCAGCAGCAGGACAGGGACAACTAATGAAAAACTGTTTTTT. This codes for CASSRTGTTNEKLFF.